Listed below are T cell receptor beta chains from one sample, sequenced in a study of shared clonotypes between healthy human individuals. The protocol was immunoSEQ multiplex PCR, while the TCRdb copy is restricted to in-frame clones and leaves out a portion. Among some 2,100,000 clones, roughly 91% were seen once, and the ten largest hold 1.7%. The source material was naive CD8+ T cells from PBMCs. The source of these receptors is a man aged 18-30 years in good health. Some clones in this sample may be carry-over from other donors' samples. Each CDR3 is given with its conserved first and last residue. The D gene is left open where the match is weak. Clone size is given for some rows only: seen once, a few or many times, or a class if the clone is expanded.

cdr3_nt: TGTGCCAGCAGGGGACTAGCGGGAGGGTACACCGGGGAGCTGTTTTTT
cdr3_aa: CASRGLAGGYTGELFF
clone_size: -
j_call: TRBJ2-2
d_call: TRBD2
v_call: TRBV11-3

cdr3_nt: TGTGCCAGCAGCCTGGGACAGGGGAGTTTGGATACGCAGTATTTT
cdr3_aa: CASSLGQGSLDTQYF
clone_size: once
j_call: TRBJ2-3
d_call: TRBD1
v_call: TRBV4-2

cdr3_nt: TGTGCCAGCAGTGAAAAAGAAGCTTTCTTT
cdr3_aa: CASSEKEAFF
clone_size: few
j_call: TRBJ1-1
d_call: -
v_call: TRBV25-1

cdr3_nt: TGTGCCAGCAGCGCGGGCAACTCCTACGAGCAGTACTTC
cdr3_aa: CASSAGNSYEQYF
clone_size: -
j_call: TRBJ2-7
d_call: -
v_call: TRBV7-2

cdr3_nt: TGTGCCAGCAGTGACTCGAGGGGGTCGGATGGCTACACCTTC
cdr3_aa: CASSDSRGSDGYTF
clone_size: -
j_call: TRBJ1-2
d_call: -
v_call: TRBV6-4

cdr3_nt: TGTGCCAGCAGCCCCTGGGGGGGACTCTCCTACGAGCAGTACTTC
cdr3_aa: CASSPWGGLSYEQYF
clone_size: -
j_call: TRBJ2-7
d_call: TRBD2
v_call: TRBV5-8

cdr3_nt: TGTGCTAGTGGTTCGACAGAGGCCTACAATGAGCAGTTCTTC
cdr3_aa: CASGSTEAYNEQFF
clone_size: -
j_call: TRBJ2-1
d_call: -
v_call: TRBV12-5

cdr3_nt: TGTGCCAGTATTTCGGCGGGAGGGGCCTATGGCTACACCTTC
cdr3_aa: CASISAGGAYGYTF
clone_size: -
j_call: TRBJ1-2
d_call: -
v_call: TRBV19

cdr3_nt: TGTGCCAGCACTCCAAGCGTAGCCTACGAGCAGTACTTC
cdr3_aa: CASTPSVAYEQYF
clone_size: few
j_call: TRBJ2-7
d_call: -
v_call: TRBV5-5

cdr3_nt: TGTGCCAGCGGCCAGGCCCCACCCTACGAGCAGTACTTC
cdr3_aa: CASGQAPPYEQYF
clone_size: -
j_call: TRBJ2-7
d_call: -
v_call: TRBV7-9

cdr3_nt: TGTGCCAGCAAACCCGGGACAGGGAACACTGAAGCTTTCTTT
cdr3_aa: CASKPGTGNTEAFF
clone_size: -
j_call: TRBJ1-1
d_call: TRBD1
v_call: TRBV6-5

cdr3_nt: TGCGCCAGCAGCTACCTGGCAACTAGCGGAACCTACGAGCAGTACTTC
cdr3_aa: CASSYLATSGTYEQYF
clone_size: -
j_call: TRBJ2-7
d_call: TRBD2
v_call: TRBV5-1

cdr3_nt: TGTGCCAGCAGAAAAGAGGGGCTAGAGACCCAGTACTTC
cdr3_aa: CASRKEGLETQYF
clone_size: -
j_call: TRBJ2-5
d_call: -
v_call: TRBV2

cdr3_nt: TGTGCCAGCAGCGTAGCAGTGGGGCATGAAGCTTTCTTT
cdr3_aa: CASSVAVGHEAFF
clone_size: -
j_call: TRBJ1-1
d_call: -
v_call: TRBV9

cdr3_nt: TGTGCCAGCAGCAGCGGACTAGCGGGAGGGTTCACAGATACGCAGTATTTT
cdr3_aa: CASSSGLAGGFTDTQYF
clone_size: -
j_call: TRBJ2-3
d_call: TRBD2
v_call: TRBV28

cdr3_nt: TGCAGCTCCCAGACAGGGCAAGAGACCCAGTACTTC
cdr3_aa: CSSQTGQETQYF
clone_size: -
j_call: TRBJ2-5
d_call: TRBD1
v_call: TRBV29-1

cdr3_nt: TGTGCCAGCAGCCCGACGACAGGGGGCCCCTACAATGAGCAGTTCTTC
cdr3_aa: CASSPTTGGPYNEQFF
clone_size: -
j_call: TRBJ2-1
d_call: TRBD1
v_call: TRBV7-9

cdr3_nt: TGCGCCAGCAGTGGAATCTACGAGCAGTACTTC
cdr3_aa: CASSGIYEQYF
clone_size: once
j_call: TRBJ2-7
d_call: -
v_call: TRBV10-2

cdr3_nt: TGTGCCAGTAGTTCACGAGACAGGGTCCTTTTTGGCGAGCAGTACTTC
cdr3_aa: CASSSRDRVLFGEQYF
clone_size: -
j_call: TRBJ2-7
d_call: TRBD1
v_call: TRBV19

cdr3_nt: TGTGCCAGCAGCGTAGCGGGGGGAAACTACGAGCAGTACTTC
cdr3_aa: CASSVAGGNYEQYF
clone_size: -
j_call: TRBJ2-7
d_call: TRBD2
v_call: TRBV9

cdr3_nt: TGCGCCAGCAGCCCAAACCCGACAGGAGACTACGAGCAGTACTTC
cdr3_aa: CASSPNPTGDYEQYF
clone_size: -
j_call: TRBJ2-7
d_call: -
v_call: TRBV4-1

cdr3_nt: TGTGCCAGCAGTTCCCGGGGGCCCTTCACAGATACGCAGTATTTT
cdr3_aa: CASSSRGPFTDTQYF
clone_size: -
j_call: TRBJ2-3
d_call: -
v_call: TRBV6-5

cdr3_nt: TGTGCCAGCTCCCTCCTACTAGCGTCCTCGGAGACCCAGTACTTC
cdr3_aa: CASSLLLASSETQYF
clone_size: -
j_call: TRBJ2-5
d_call: TRBD2
v_call: TRBV28

cdr3_nt: TGTGCCAGCAGCTTTATAGGGACTGCCTACGAGCAGTACTTC
cdr3_aa: CASSFIGTAYEQYF
clone_size: -
j_call: TRBJ2-7
d_call: -
v_call: TRBV7-2

cdr3_nt: TGTGCCAGCAGATTGACAGGGGGCTTACGAGCAGGAGGGGTTCACTTC
cdr3_aa: CASRLTGGLRAGGVHF
clone_size: -
j_call: TRBJ2-7
d_call: TRBD1
v_call: TRBV25-1

cdr3_nt: TGTGCCAGCAGTTCCCTTACAGGGACTAATCAGCCCCAGCATTTT
cdr3_aa: CASSSLTGTNQPQHF
clone_size: -
j_call: TRBJ1-5
d_call: -
v_call: TRBV27

cdr3_nt: TGTGCCAGCAGCGTAGTAATAGGGGGGCGAGAGACCCAGTACTTC
cdr3_aa: CASSVVIGGRETQYF
clone_size: -
j_call: TRBJ2-5
d_call: -
v_call: TRBV9

cdr3_nt: TGTGCCAGCAGCGTTAGCGGAGCTAGGGCCCAAAGCTCCTACAATGAGCAGTTCTTC
cdr3_aa: CASSVSGARAQSSYNEQFF
clone_size: -
j_call: TRBJ2-1
d_call: -
v_call: TRBV9

cdr3_nt: TGTGCCAGCAGTTCACTAGCGGCCTCCTACAATGAGCAGTTCTTC
cdr3_aa: CASSSLAASYNEQFF
clone_size: -
j_call: TRBJ2-1
d_call: TRBD2
v_call: TRBV6-1

cdr3_nt: TGTGCCAGCAGTTTTCAGGGGGGGTACTACGGCTACACCTTC
cdr3_aa: CASSFQGGYYGYTF
clone_size: -
j_call: TRBJ1-2
d_call: TRBD1
v_call: TRBV27

cdr3_nt: TGTGCCAGCAGCCGAGGGACAGGGGGCTACGAGCAGTACTTC
cdr3_aa: CASSRGTGGYEQYF
clone_size: -
j_call: TRBJ2-7
d_call: TRBD1
v_call: TRBV7-9

cdr3_nt: TGTGCCAGCAGTTTAGATCTAGCGGGCGGTGAGGAGCAGTACTTC
cdr3_aa: CASSLDLAGGEEQYF
clone_size: -
j_call: TRBJ2-7
d_call: TRBD2
v_call: TRBV28

cdr3_nt: TGCAGCGTTGAAGTTGTTTCTGGCGACAATGAGCAGTTCTTC
cdr3_aa: CSVEVVSGDNEQFF
clone_size: -
j_call: TRBJ2-1
d_call: -
v_call: TRBV29-1

cdr3_nt: TGCGCCAGCAGCCTCCTAACAGGGTTGCCCTACGAGCAGTACTTC
cdr3_aa: CASSLLTGLPYEQYF
clone_size: -
j_call: TRBJ2-7
d_call: -
v_call: TRBV4-1

cdr3_nt: TGTGCCAGTAGTATGAAAACGGTTGAAGCTTTCTTT
cdr3_aa: CASSMKTVEAFF
clone_size: -
j_call: TRBJ1-1
d_call: -
v_call: TRBV19

cdr3_nt: TGTGCCAGCAGTTTGGGGGTAACCTACGAGCAGTACTTC
cdr3_aa: CASSLGVTYEQYF
clone_size: -
j_call: TRBJ2-7
d_call: -
v_call: TRBV27

cdr3_nt: TGTGCCAGCAGCTTAAAGGGGGAGGAGACCCAGTACTTC
cdr3_aa: CASSLKGEETQYF
clone_size: -
j_call: TRBJ2-5
d_call: -
v_call: TRBV7-9

cdr3_nt: TGTGCCAGCAGTTTAGCGCTTAGCAACCCCCCCACAGATACGCAGTATTTT
cdr3_aa: CASSLALSNPPTDTQYF
clone_size: -
j_call: TRBJ2-3
d_call: -
v_call: TRBV27

cdr3_nt: TGTGCCAGCAGCTTAAAAGTGTCCTCTGGAAACACCATATATTTT
cdr3_aa: CASSLKVSSGNTIYF
clone_size: -
j_call: TRBJ1-3
d_call: -
v_call: TRBV7-9

cdr3_nt: TGTGCCAGCAGTTACTCTTCAGGGGGTAACACTGAAGCTTTCTTT
cdr3_aa: CASSYSSGGNTEAFF
clone_size: -
j_call: TRBJ1-1
d_call: TRBD1
v_call: TRBV6-5

cdr3_nt: TGTGCCAGCAGTTTCCCGAGTACGCGGGAAAACACCATATATTTT
cdr3_aa: CASSFPSTRENTIYF
clone_size: -
j_call: TRBJ1-3
d_call: -
v_call: TRBV28

cdr3_nt: TGTGCCAGCAGTGAAGCGGGTTATGGCTACGAGCAGTACTTC
cdr3_aa: CASSEAGYGYEQYF
clone_size: -
j_call: TRBJ2-7
d_call: -
v_call: TRBV6-1

cdr3_nt: TGTGCCAGCACCTATCGCGGACGCGGACTAGCGGGGGAGACCCAGTACTTC
cdr3_aa: CASTYRGRGLAGETQYF
clone_size: -
j_call: TRBJ2-5
d_call: TRBD2
v_call: TRBV28

cdr3_nt: TGTGCCTGGAGTCCTCGGGCCGACACCCGGGCCGAGCAGTACTTC
cdr3_aa: CAWSPRADTRAEQYF
clone_size: -
j_call: TRBJ2-7
d_call: -
v_call: TRBV30

cdr3_nt: TGTGCCAGCAGCCCCGCCCTAGCGGGAGGCCCGAACACCGGGGAGCTGTTTTTT
cdr3_aa: CASSPALAGGPNTGELFF
clone_size: -
j_call: TRBJ2-2
d_call: TRBD2
v_call: TRBV9

cdr3_nt: TGTGCCAGTAGTGCATGGGACAGGGGCTCCTACGAGCAGTACTTC
cdr3_aa: CASSAWDRGSYEQYF
clone_size: -
j_call: TRBJ2-7
d_call: TRBD1
v_call: TRBV19

cdr3_nt: TGTGCCACCAGCACCCCTGAACTAGCGGGAGTTGGGCTGCTTAATTCAGATACGCAGTATTTT
cdr3_aa: CATSTPELAGVGLLNSDTQYF
clone_size: -
j_call: TRBJ2-3
d_call: TRBD2
v_call: TRBV15

cdr3_nt: TGTGCCAGCAGTTTAAGGGCCCGCCGGCGGGTGGAGCAGTTCTTC
cdr3_aa: CASSLRARRRVEQFF
clone_size: -
j_call: TRBJ2-1
d_call: -
v_call: TRBV27

cdr3_nt: TGTGCCAGCAGAGAGGACAGGGGAGCTCAGCCCCAGCATTTT
cdr3_aa: CASREDRGAQPQHF
clone_size: -
j_call: TRBJ1-5
d_call: TRBD1
v_call: TRBV2

cdr3_nt: TGTGCCAGCAGCTTAGTGGGGACAGGGGGCAAAAATCAGCCCCAGCATTTT
cdr3_aa: CASSLVGTGGKNQPQHF
clone_size: few
j_call: TRBJ1-5
d_call: TRBD1
v_call: TRBV7-9

cdr3_nt: TGTGCCAGCAGTTTTTCCCTATCCAGCCTGTTCTTC
cdr3_aa: CASSFSLSSLFF
clone_size: -
j_call: TRBJ2-1
d_call: -
v_call: TRBV28

cdr3_nt: TGTGCCAGTAGTCCCCGACAGGGCGAAGCTTTCTTT
cdr3_aa: CASSPRQGEAFF
clone_size: -
j_call: TRBJ1-1
d_call: TRBD1
v_call: TRBV19

cdr3_nt: TGCGCCAGCAGCCCTCTGGAGGGGGGTGATGGCTACACCTTC
cdr3_aa: CASSPLEGGDGYTF
clone_size: -
j_call: TRBJ1-2
d_call: -
v_call: TRBV4-1

cdr3_nt: TGTGCCACCAGCTTTCGGACTACTAGCTCCTACGAGCAGTACTTC
cdr3_aa: CATSFRTTSSYEQYF
clone_size: -
j_call: TRBJ2-7
d_call: -
v_call: TRBV15

cdr3_nt: TGTGCCAGCAGCTTAGCGAAAGGGACAGCTTACGAGCAGTACTTC
cdr3_aa: CASSLAKGTAYEQYF
clone_size: -
j_call: TRBJ2-7
d_call: TRBD1
v_call: TRBV7-9